The 11 T cell receptor beta chains below were found in one sample sequenced in a study of shared clonotypes between healthy human individuals. This table comes from immunoSEQ multiplex PCR, and its TCRdb copy is limited to in-frame clones, with some not included. The table has some 700,000 clones, around 90% seen once. The sample taken for sequencing was memory CD8+ T cells from PBMCs. The sample's subset: CD45RO+ cells pooled with CCR7-negative TemRA cells. Receptors were obtained from a young man in good health. Some clones in this sample may be carry-over from other donors' samples.

This chain joins TRBV7-8 and TRBJ2-5, with 10 nucleotides matching TRBD2. The CDR3 is 15 residues long. Germline V gene lookup returns CDR1 SGHVS and CDR2 FQNEAQ. The V and J ends lost 0 bases and 5 bases, in that order; junction bases with no gene match: 3. This CDR3 is CASSLASGREETQYF. CDR3 coding DNA: TGTGCCAGCAGCTTAGCAAGCGGGAGGGAGGAGACCCAGTACTTC. Supplemented by reference TRBV7-8 and TRBJ2-5, the full variable domain reads GAGVSQSPRYKVAKRGQDVALRCDPISGHVSLFWYQQALGQGPEFLTYFQNEAQLDKSGLPSDRFFAERPEGSVSTLKIQRTQQEDSAVYLCASSLASGREETQYFGPGTRLLVL.

The CDR3 sequence is CASSLYRGPSSGNTIYF. The CDR3 bases are TGTGCCAGCAGCTTGTACAGGGGGCCCAGCTCTGGAAACACCATATATTTT. The V and J genes are TRBV7-8 and TRBJ1-3; 9 bases agree with TRBD1. The CDR3 has 17 residues. The germline V gene encodes CDR1 SGHVS and CDR2 FQNEAQ. Losses at the gene ends were 3 bases for V and 0 bases for J; bases not matched to a gene: 6. The entire variable domain, with the rest obtained from reference TRBV7-8 and TRBJ1-3, is as follows: GAGVSQSPRYKVAKRGQDVALRCDPISGHVSLFWYQQALGQGPEFLTYFQNEAQLDKSGLPSDRFFAERPEGSVSTLKIQRTQQEDSAVYLCASSLYRGPSSGNTIYFGEGSWLTVV.

The chain carries TRBV7-9 and TRBJ2-1, with D perhaps matching TRBD2 (6 bases). Trimming pared 6 bases from V and 2 bases from J, leaving 14 bases between. There are 15 residues in the CDR3. Germline CDR1 SEHNR, CDR2 FQNEAQ (reference sequence). CDR3 coding DNA: TGTGCCAGCAGGACCGGGACTGCCGCCTACAATGAGCAGTTCTTC. This translates into CASRTGTAAYNEQFF.

The chain employs TRBV5-4 and TRBJ1-1, with TRBD1 matching over 9 bases. The length of the CDR3 is 16 residues. Germline values: CDR1 SGHNT, CDR2 YYREEE (reference sequence). V dropped 3 bases and J dropped 0; count of bases not matched to a gene: 6. CDR3 nucleotides: TGTGCCAGCAGCTCCGGGGACAGGGCAATGAACACTGAAGCTTTCTTT. It yields the protein CASSSGDRAMNTEAFF.

The chain couples TRBV11-2 to TRBJ2-1; the match to TRBD2 covers 16 bases. Germline V lookup: CDR1 SGHAT, CDR2 FQNNGV. This CDR3 has 18 amino acids. V lost 5 bases and J lost 8; bases outside the gene matches: 12. In DNA, the CDR3 is TGTGCCAGCAGCGCGAGGGTGGGGACTAGCGGGAGGGCCTATGAGCAGTTCTTC. Amino acids: CASSARVGTSGRAYEQFF.

This chain links TRBV4-3 with TRBJ2-1; 9 nucleotides align to TRBD2. V dropped 2 bases and J dropped 4; count of bases not matched to a gene: 0. The CDR3 consists of 14 residues. Germline V CDR1 and CDR2: LGHNA, YSLEER. CDR3 loop: CASSQSGRYNEQFF. The DNA of the CDR3 is TGCGCCAGCAGCCAAAGCGGGAGGTACAATGAGCAGTTCTTC.

The rearrangement joins TRBV2 to TRBJ2-1; 9 positions agree with TRBD2. This CDR3 has 15 amino acids. Germline CDR1 and CDR2: SNHLY and FYNNEI. V lost 3 bases, J lost 8 bases, and 8 bases stayed unmatched. The CDR3 spells CASSDRLAGKDEQFF. In nucleotides, the CDR3 is TGTGCCAGCAGTGACCGGCTAGCGGGAAAAGATGAGCAGTTCTTC.

This clone was seen a handful of times. CDR3 coding DNA: TGTGCCAGCAGCTTTAGTCTCGCGGGGAACTATGGCTACACCTTC. Residues: CASSFSLAGNYGYTF. V usage is TRBV7-9 and J usage is TRBJ1-2; D unclear. Trimming took off 3 bases at V and 2 bases at J, with 13 bases between the two ends. Germline lookup yields CDR1 SEHNR and CDR2 FQNEAQ (reference sequence). The CDR3 spans 15 residues. Variable domain in full (rest from reference TRBV7-9 and TRBJ1-2): DTGVSQNPRHKITKRGQNVTFRCDPISEHNRLYWYRQTLGQGPEFLTYFQNEAQLEKSRLLSDRFSAERPKGSFSTLEIQRTEQGDSAMYLCASSFSLAGNYGYTFGSGTRLTVV.

The chain combines TRBV27 with TRBJ2-3, with 8 bases lining up with TRBD2. The junction had 8 bases not matched to a gene; V was cut back by 4 bases and J by 2 bases. CDR1 and CDR2 from the germline V gene are MNHEY and SMNVEV (reference sequence). The CDR3 is 16 residues long. The CDR3 region is CASSSLGAGVTDTQYF. Written as DNA, the CDR3 is TGTGCCAGCAGTTCCCTGGGAGCGGGGGTCACAGATACGCAGTATTTT.

V gene TRBV28 combines with J gene TRBJ2-3; D is perhaps TRBD2 (6 bases). This CDR3 region has 14 residues. Germline V gene lookup returns CDR1 MDHEN and CDR2 SYDVKM. V shed 8 bases and J shed 2 bases, with 14 bases lying between them. DNA of the CDR3: TGTGCCAGCCGAACGGGACTTAACACAGATACGCAGTATTTT. It yields the protein CASRTGLNTDTQYF.

The chain recombines TRBV19 with TRBJ1-2; TRBD1 is a possible D gene (5 bases). The V end was cut by 3 bases, the J end by 6 bases, with 23 bases between. Germline lookup yields CDR1 LNHDA and CDR2 SQIVND (reference sequence). This CDR3 has 17 amino acids. CDR3 DNA: TGTGCCAGTAGTATGTACGGGACGGCTCCTCCGGGACATGGCTACACCTTC. As protein: CASSMYGTAPPGHGYTF.